Presented here are 14 T cell receptor beta chains from one specimen sequenced in a study of cytotoxic CD8 clonotypes in ibrutinib-treated CLL. This table comes from immunoSEQ multiplex PCR, and its TCRdb copy is limited to in-frame clones, with some not included. Found here are roughly 51,000 clones, approximately 50% of them singletons; the top ten hold approximately 29%. The sample here was PBMCs, taken after 12 months of ibrutinib treatment. These receptors all stem from a human donor with chronic lymphocytic leukemia.

The rearrangement joins TRBV6-5 to TRBJ2-1; D possibly uses TRBD1 or TRBD2 (5 bases each). V lost 0 bases and J 7 bases, leaving 16 bases between the germline ends. The germline gives CDR1 MNHEY, CDR2 SVGAGI. This CDR3 has 16 amino acids. The chain's CDR3 is CASSYSFQLGVNEQFF. CDR3 in DNA: TGTGCCAGCAGTTACTCTTTTCAGTTGGGGGTTAATGAGCAGTTCTTC.

The V and J genes are TRBV13 and TRBJ2-7; TRBD2 is a possible D gene (5 bases). Germline-derived CDR1 and CDR2 are PRHDT and FYEKMQ (reference sequence). CDR3 length: 15 residues. The V and J ends lost 5 bases and 2 bases respectively, with 16 bases between them. This CDR3 reads CASSPGSRSTYEQYF. The CDR3 DNA is TGTGCCAGCAGCCCTGGGAGCAGGTCTACCTACGAGCAGTACTTC.

CDR3 loop: CASSSGTSGGMVAQYF. The CDR3 nucleotides read TGTGCCAGCAGCTCTGGGACTAGCGGGGGCATGGTGGCGCAGTACTTC. This chain links TRBV5-6 with TRBJ2-7; 14 bases map to TRBD2. V shed 3 bases, J shed 9 bases, and the junction held 11 bases outside the gene matches. The CDR3 is 16 amino acids. Per the germline V gene, CDR1 is SGHDT and CDR2 is YYEEEE.

The genes are TRBV2 and TRBJ1-2, with TRBD1 identical over 9 bases. V gave up 7 bases and J gave up 8 bases; unmatched junction bases: 5. Germline V gene lookup returns CDR1 SNHLY and CDR2 FYNNEI. This CDR3 has 12 residues. The CDR3 here is CASTEGQGGYTF. CDR3 DNA sequence: TGTGCCAGCACGGAGGGACAGGGAGGCTACACCTTC.

The chain links TRBV18 to TRBJ2-5; 8 positions agree with TRBD2. Per germline, CDR1 KGHSH and CDR2 LQKENI. The CDR3 is 14 amino acids. Losses at the gene ends were 3 bases for V and 2 bases for J; bases not matched to a gene: 2. CDR3 protein: CASSPGTRQETQYF. The CDR3 bases are TGTGCCAGCTCACCCGGGACTAGGCAAGAGACCCAGTACTTC.

This clone came up a few times. The rearrangement joins TRBV29-1 to TRBJ2-7, with D unclear. This CDR3 is built from 13 residues. The germline V gene has CDR1 SQVTM and CDR2 ANQGSEA. The V end was cut by 0 bases, the J end by 8 bases, with 14 bases between. In DNA form, the CDR3 reads TGCAGCGTTGAAGAGTCGGGCCCAGCCCAGCAGTACTTC. It yields the protein CSVEESGPAQQYF.

To note about this clone: One end of the junction is discordant with germline, which a read error may explain. The chain joins TRBV29-1 to TRBJ2-3; D possibly corresponds to TRBD2 (6 bases). Germline V gives CDR1 SQVTM, CDR2 ANQGSEA. CDR3 length: 10 amino acids. The CDR3 loop reads CSVVEWGEDF. DNA of the CDR3: TGCAGCGTTGTGGAGTGGGGGGAGGATTTT.

V gene TRBV5-1 combines with J gene TRBJ1-1; D not certain. The CDR3 is made up of 15 amino acids. The V gene lost 0 bases and the J gene lost 1 base, with 10 bases spanning the gap. CDR1 and CDR2 from the germline V gene are SGHRS and YFSETQ. This chain's CDR3 is CASSLAGTANTEAFF. CDR3 in DNA: TGCGCCAGCAGCTTGGCAGGTACGGCGAACACTGAAGCTTTCTTT.

This clone came up many times. The chain recombines TRBV2 with TRBJ1-1; D remains ambiguous. Germline loops: CDR1 SNHLY, CDR2 FYNNEI. Trimming cost V 6 bases and J 11 bases, with 10 bases left between them. This CDR3 is built from 10 residues. The CDR3 region has the DNA TGTGCCAGCAGCCGGCAGACCGCTTTCTTT. Translating gives CASSRQTAFF.

CDR3 sequence reads: CSAPGVEKLFF. The CDR3 DNA reads TGCAGTGCCCCAGGGGTTGAAAAACTGTTTTTT. The rearrangement uses TRBV20-1 and TRBJ1-4; D possibly corresponds to TRBD1 (6 bases). The CDR3 length is 11 residues. The V end lost 6 bases, the J end lost 7 bases, and 9 bases lay between the germline ends. The germline V gene has CDR1 DFQATT and CDR2 SNEGSKA (reference sequence).

The CDR3 protein is CSPRLTSSYNEQFF. CDR3 coding DNA: TGCAGCCCAAGACTAACGAGCTCCTACAATGAGCAGTTCTTC. The rearrangement links TRBV29-1 to TRBJ2-1; TRBD2 might be the D (5 bases). The CDR3 covers 14 residues. Germline V gene sequence: CDR1 SQVTM, CDR2 ANQGSEA. The germline V and J ends were trimmed by 8 bases and 0 bases, with 14 bases remaining between them.

V gene TRBV5-6 combines with J gene TRBJ2-7, with unresolved D. V shed 5 bases and J shed 3 bases, with 9 bases lying between them. The germline CDR1 and CDR2 sequences are SGHDT and YYEEEE. This CDR3 is 12 amino acids long. The CDR3 spells CASSGLGYEQYF. The CDR3 nucleotides read TGTGCCAGCAGTGGTCTAGGCTACGAGCAGTACTTC.

V is TRBV20-1 and J is TRBJ1-2; D call uncertain. Trimming shortened V by 5 bases and J by 11 bases, and 12 bases separated the two germline ends. The CDR3 loop spans 10 amino acids. The V gene's germline CDR1 is DFQATT and CDR2 SNEGSKA (reference sequence). This CDR3 reads CSAGQERYTF. CDR3 nucleotide sequence: TGCAGTGCTGGGCAGGAGAGGTACACCTTC.

The rearrangement uses TRBV2 and TRBJ2-1; TRBD1 or TRBD2 may be the D gene (5 bases each). The germline gives CDR1 SNHLY, CDR2 FYNNEI. The CDR3 is 15 residues long. V lost 8 bases, J lost 0 bases, and 14 bases lay in between. The CDR3 DNA sequence: TGTGCCAGCCGGGGTATTAGGGGCTCCTACAATGAGCAGTTCTTC. The encoded protein is CASRGIRGSYNEQFF.